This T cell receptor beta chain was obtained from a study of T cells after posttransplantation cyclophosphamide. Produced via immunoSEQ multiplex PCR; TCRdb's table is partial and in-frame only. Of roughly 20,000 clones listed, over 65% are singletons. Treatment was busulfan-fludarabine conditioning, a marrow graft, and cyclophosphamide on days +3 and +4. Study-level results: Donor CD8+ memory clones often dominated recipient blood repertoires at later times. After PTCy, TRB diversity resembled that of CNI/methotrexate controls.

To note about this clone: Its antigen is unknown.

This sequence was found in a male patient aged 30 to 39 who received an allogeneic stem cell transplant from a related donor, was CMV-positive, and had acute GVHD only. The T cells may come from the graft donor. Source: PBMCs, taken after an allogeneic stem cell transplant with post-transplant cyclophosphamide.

The DNA of the CDR3 is TGTGCCAGCAGTGAAGCATTAGCCACAGATACGCAGTATTTT. Amino acids: CASSEALATDTQYF. The rearrangement links TRBV25-1 to TRBJ2-3; D remains unclear. Trimming removed 2 bases at V and 2 bases at J, with 8 bases between. Per the germline V gene, CDR1 is MGHDK and CDR2 is SYGVNS. CDR3 length equals 14 residues. The variable domain in full, completed from reference TRBV25-1 and TRBJ2-3, reads EADIYQTPRYLVIGTGKKITLECSQTMGHDKMYWYQQDPGMELHLIHYSYGVNSTEKGDLSSESTVSRIRTEHFPLTLESARPSHTSQYLCASSEALATDTQYFGPGTRLTVL.